A selection of T cell receptor beta chains follows, all from one sample in a study of T cell responses to AZD1222 COVID-19 vaccine. Profiled with immunoSEQ multiplex PCR; TCRdb holds only in-frame clones, not every one. The repertoire includes 120,000 or so clones, approximately 86% of them detected once, and about 6.2% sits in the top ten. Source: peripheral blood, taken on day 0 of AZD1222 vaccination. Receptors were obtained from an adult in good health. The CDR3 runs from the conserved cysteine through the conserved F or W. Some rows have no size entry. The others give once, few or many, or a class for an expanded clone.

.	TRBV5-5	CASSFSRTGQPQHF
.	TRBV15	CATGRRDSLYGYTF
.	TRBV4-1	CASSQGPGSSGNTIYF
.	TRBV5-4	CASRLTPARGYTF
.	TRBV5-1	CASKLEQGNSGNTIYF
.	TRBV28	CASISGSWRSYEQYF
.	TRBV18	CASSPGQGDSPLHF
.	TRBV7-9	CATRATNEKLFF
once	TRBV5-6	CASRLKGVGELFF
.	TRBV15	CATSRDRTGPRAFF